This TCR beta chain was identified during a study of T-cell reconstitution after alpha-beta-depleted transplantation in children. Unique molecular identifiers were used to barcode this TCRbeta library. TCRdb redid the calling of the PCR reads with MiXCR, one entry per CDR3 protein. This table holds about 460,000 distinct CDR3 sequences, about 10% found once. Per germline, CDR1 MNHEY and CDR2 SMNVEV (reference sequence). V gave up 4 bases and J gave up 8 bases; unmatched junction bases: 14. The CDR3 totals 17 residues. This clonotype appeared many times. The chain employs TRBV27 and TRBJ2-2, with TRBD1 matching 9 bases. The sample here was PBMCs, taken before TCRalphabeta/CD19-depleted stem cell transplant. The clonotype originates from a child aged 2 to 10 with inherited bone marrow failure, due to receive a stem cell transplant. Here the CDR3 reads CASSSNTGTGFSGELFF. The CDR3 DNA is TGTGCCAGCAGTTCAAATACCGGGACAGGGTTTTCGGGGGAGCTGTTTTTT.